This T cell receptor (beta chain) was recovered during a study of cytomegalovirus exposure and HLA in healthy donors. Repertoires were generated with immunoSEQ multiplex PCR, while TCRdb's copy carries only in-frame clones and drops some. Of 170,000 or so clones listed, more than 65% are singletons. V lost 1 base, J lost 0 bases, and 10 bases lay in between. Germline assignment: CDR1 SGHVS and CDR2 FQNEAQ. The CDR3 covers 17 residues. Input material: PBMCs. This chain connects TRBV7-8 to TRBJ2-6; D gene uncertain. The receptor was derived from a woman aged 18-29 years in good health and CMV-seropositive. CDR3 in amino acids: CASSLVPQASGANVLTF. CDR3 DNA sequence: TGTGCCAGCAGCTTAGTTCCGCAAGCCTCTGGGGCCAACGTCCTGACTTTC. Combining the CDR3 with reference TRBV7-8 and TRBJ2-6 gives the whole variable domain GAGVSQSPRYKVAKRGQDVALRCDPISGHVSLFWYQQALGQGPEFLTYFQNEAQLDKSGLPSDRFFAERPEGSVSTLKIQRTQQEDSAVYLCASSLVPQASGANVLTFGAGSRLTVL.